This T cell receptor beta chain was captured in a study of Graves' ophthalmopathy and Graves' hyperthyroidism. Study information: The authors collected peripheral blood at initial diagnosis, before any treatment.

TCR beta CDR3 amplification used RNA transcripts. HTBI primers served in a first-round RT-PCR, which a second-round multiplex PCR followed. A single record per CDR3 protein comes from TCRdb applying MiXCR to the multiplex PCR reads. The repertoire holds about 400,000 distinct CDR3 sequences, with more than 20% as singletons. In germline, CDR1 is SGDLS, CDR2 YYNGEE. V lost 3 bases to trimming and J lost 8 bases; unmatched junction nucleotides: 4. The CDR3 length is 13 residues. Study-level points and caveats: Most expanded thyroid clonotypes above 0.001 frequency also appeared in blood.

With regard to this clonotype: Antigen: not known.

This sequence was found in a woman younger than 30 with stable Graves' hyperthyroidism. Sequencing was done on a sample of peripheral blood. The V gene is TRBV9, the J gene TRBJ1-2; the match to TRBD1 covers 10 bases. The CDR3 reads CASSGGTGEGYTF. DNA for the CDR3: TGTGCCAGCAGCGGCGGGACAGGGGAAGGCTACACCTTC.